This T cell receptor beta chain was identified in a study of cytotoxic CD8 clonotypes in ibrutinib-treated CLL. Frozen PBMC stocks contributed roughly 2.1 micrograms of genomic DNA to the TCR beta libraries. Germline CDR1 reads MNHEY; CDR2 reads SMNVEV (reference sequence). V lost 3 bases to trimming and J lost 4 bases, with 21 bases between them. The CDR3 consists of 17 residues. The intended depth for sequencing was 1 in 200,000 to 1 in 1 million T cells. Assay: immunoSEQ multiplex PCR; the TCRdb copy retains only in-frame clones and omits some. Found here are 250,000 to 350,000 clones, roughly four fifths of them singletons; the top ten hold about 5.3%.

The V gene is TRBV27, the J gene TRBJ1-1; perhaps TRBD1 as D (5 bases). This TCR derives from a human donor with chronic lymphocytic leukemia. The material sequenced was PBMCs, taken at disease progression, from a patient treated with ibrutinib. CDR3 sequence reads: CASSFGAAGLGLTEAFF. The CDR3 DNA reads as TGTGCCAGCAGTTTCGGGGCGGCAGGGCTAGGGCTCACTGAAGCTTTCTTT.